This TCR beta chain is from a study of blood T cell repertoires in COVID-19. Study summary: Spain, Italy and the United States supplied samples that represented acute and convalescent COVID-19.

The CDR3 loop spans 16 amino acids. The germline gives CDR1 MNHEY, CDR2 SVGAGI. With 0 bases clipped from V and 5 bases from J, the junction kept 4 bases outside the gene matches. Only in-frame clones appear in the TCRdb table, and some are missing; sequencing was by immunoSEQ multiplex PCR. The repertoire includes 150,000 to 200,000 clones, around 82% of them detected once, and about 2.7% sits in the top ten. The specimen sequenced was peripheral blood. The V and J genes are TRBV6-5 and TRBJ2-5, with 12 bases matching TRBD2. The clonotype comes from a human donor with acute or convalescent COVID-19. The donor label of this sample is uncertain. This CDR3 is CASSYSRLAGAETQYF. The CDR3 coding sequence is TGTGCCAGCAGTTACTCGAGACTAGCGGGGGCGGAGACCCAGTACTTC.